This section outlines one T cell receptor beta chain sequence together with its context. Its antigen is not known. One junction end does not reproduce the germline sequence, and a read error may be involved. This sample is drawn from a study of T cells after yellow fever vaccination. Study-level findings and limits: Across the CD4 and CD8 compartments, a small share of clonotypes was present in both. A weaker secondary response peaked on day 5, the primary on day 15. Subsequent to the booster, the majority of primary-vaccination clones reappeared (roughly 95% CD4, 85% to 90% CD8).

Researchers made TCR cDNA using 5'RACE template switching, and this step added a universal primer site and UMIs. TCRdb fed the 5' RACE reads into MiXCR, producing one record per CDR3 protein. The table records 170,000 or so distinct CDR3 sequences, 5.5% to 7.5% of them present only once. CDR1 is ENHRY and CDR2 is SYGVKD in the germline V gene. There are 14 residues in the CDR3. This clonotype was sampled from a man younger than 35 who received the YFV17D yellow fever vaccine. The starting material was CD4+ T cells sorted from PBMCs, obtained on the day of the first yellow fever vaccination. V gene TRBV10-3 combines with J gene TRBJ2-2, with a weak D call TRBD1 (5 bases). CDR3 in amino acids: CAMRKQENTVELFF. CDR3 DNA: TGTGCCATGCGAAAACAGGAGAACACCGTGGAGCTGTTTTTT.